Below, 23 T cell receptor beta chains from the same sample are listed, as sequenced in a study of CD8 T cells in ankylosing spondylitis. TCRdb reprocessed the 5' RACE reads with MiXCR, giving one entry per CDR3 protein. The repertoire holds 350,000 to 400,000 distinct CDR3 sequences, with roughly 22% as singletons. Sequencing used blood, either unsorted or a sorted T cell fraction (not recorded which). Every receptor here comes from a male donor with ankylosing spondylitis or in good health (not recorded which).

V and J are TRBV18 and TRBJ2-7; 8 bases align to TRBD1. The CDR3 is 16 amino acids. Germline V gene lookup returns CDR1 KGHSH and CDR2 LQKENI. Germline trimming cut 0 bases from V and 3 bases from J; bases unmatched to any gene: 7. CDR3 region: CASSPPGQGNIYEQYF. CDR3 DNA sequence: TGTGCCAGCTCACCACCCGGACAGGGAAATATCTACGAGCAGTACTTC.

The J gene is TRBJ2-5, the V gene TRBV6-5; 11 positions agree with TRBD2. Trimming took 0 bases from V and 5 from J; bases not matched to a gene: 5. Germline V gene data show CDR1 as MNHEY and CDR2 as SVGAGI. The CDR3 consists of 16 residues. The CDR3 reads CASSYSSSGGWETQYF. CDR3 sequence (DNA): TGTGCCAGCAGTTACTCCTCTAGCGGGGGGTGGGAGACCCAGTACTTC.

This clonotype was detected a few times. The CDR3 region is CSVEVAANTEAFF. The CDR3 coding sequence is TGCAGCGTTGAGGTCGCAGCTAATACTGAAGCTTTCTTT. The chain employs TRBV29-1 and TRBJ1-1; D is unresolved. Trimming left V 3 bases short and J 5 bases short, with 13 bases between. The germline gives CDR1 SQVTM, CDR2 ANQGSEA. This CDR3 has 13 residues.

This clonotype was counted between two and nine times. The V gene is TRBV29-1, the J gene TRBJ1-1, with 7 nucleotides matching TRBD1. J gave up 6 bases and V 7 bases, and 14 bases lay outside the gene matches. This CDR3 is built from 14 residues. Per germline, CDR1 SQVTM and CDR2 ANQGSEA. CDR3 nucleotides: TGCAGCGCTGCCGGGACAGCCCCATCACCTGAAGCTTTCTTT. This sequence encodes CSAAGTAPSPEAFF.

This clonotype has a single count. The chain couples TRBV20-1 to TRBJ2-5, with 12 positions matching TRBD2. The CDR3 length is 16 residues. Germline assignment: CDR1 DFQATT and CDR2 SNEGSKA (reference sequence). V dropped 6 bases and J dropped 7; count of bases not matched to a gene: 15. This CDR3 is CSARTSGDPRRATQYF. The CDR3 nucleotides are TGCAGTGCGCGGACTAGCGGGGACCCCCGGCGGGCGACCCAGTACTTC.

This chain uses TRBV7-9 with TRBJ1-1, with 8 bases lining up with TRBD1. The CDR3 length is 14 residues. Germline trimming cut 8 bases from V and 3 bases from J; bases unmatched to any gene: 8. Germline V gene lookup returns CDR1 SEHNR and CDR2 FQNEAQ (reference sequence). The DNA for the CDR3 is TGTGCCAGCCGACAGGGGAGAGGGGACACTGAAGCTTTCTTT. Protein: CASRQGRGDTEAFF.

This clonotype was observed a handful of times. The V call is TRBV25-1, the J call TRBJ2-1; 14 nucleotides agree with TRBD2. The germline gives CDR1 MGHDK, CDR2 SYGVNS. The CDR3 length is 14 residues. J lost 9 bases, V lost 8 bases, and 6 bases had no gene match. The CDR3 DNA reads as TGTGCCAGCTCGAAGACTAGCGGGGGGGCTGAGCAGTTCTTC. The encoded protein is CASSKTSGGAEQFF.

The chain couples TRBV20-1 to TRBJ1-5, with no clear D. Germline CDR1 is DFQATT and CDR2 is SNEGSKA (reference sequence). Trimming removed 2 bases from V and 6 bases from J, with 14 bases in between. This CDR3 spans 14 amino acids. This CDR3 reads CSARREKAGQPQHF. The CDR3 nucleotides read TGCAGTGCTAGACGTGAGAAGGCGGGTCAGCCCCAGCATTTT.

This clonotype has more than one count but fewer than ten. The V and J genes are TRBV20-1 and TRBJ2-7; perhaps D is TRBD1 or TRBD2 (5 bases each). CDR1 and CDR2 (germline): DFQATT, SNEGSKA (reference sequence). The CDR3 has 14 residues. Trimming shortened V by 4 bases and J by 0 bases, and 13 bases separated the two germline ends. The CDR3 coding sequence is TGCAGTGCTAAATGGGGGACCACCTCCTACGAGCAGTACTTC. Amino acids: CSAKWGTTSYEQYF.

The chain uses TRBV11-2 and TRBJ2-3; the D gene is possibly TRBD1 (6 bases). The CDR3 covers 19 residues. The germline gives CDR1 SGHAT, CDR2 FQNNGV. The V gene lost 3 bases and the J gene lost 0 bases, with 22 bases spanning the gap. In DNA form, the CDR3 reads TGTGCCAGCAGCTTCCCCTACTTAGAACCAGGGGCTAGCACAGATACGCAGTATTTT. It translates to CASSFPYLEPGASTDTQYF.

The chain employs TRBV7-8 and TRBJ2-2; D tentatively fits TRBD1 or TRBD2 (6 bases each). V lost 6 bases to trimming and J lost 0 bases, with 11 bases between them. Looked up from germline, CDR1 is SGHVS and CDR2 is FQNEAQ. This CDR3 contains 15 residues. In nucleotides, the CDR3 is TGTGCCAGCAGGGGGGCGGGGACGAACACCGGGGAGCTGTTTTTT. Translating gives CASRGAGTNTGELFF. Full variable domain (outside the CDR3, taken from reference TRBV7-8 and TRBJ2-2): GAGVSQSPRYKVAKRGQDVALRCDPISGHVSLFWYQQALGQGPEFLTYFQNEAQLDKSGLPSDRFFAERPEGSVSTLKIQRTQQEDSAVYLCASRGAGTNTGELFFGEGSRLTVL.

The sample holds a few counts of this clonotype. The rearrangement joins TRBV3-1 to TRBJ2-1; 11 bases match TRBD2. This CDR3 spans 15 amino acids. Germline V CDR1 and CDR2: LGHDT, YNNKEL (reference sequence). The V and J ends lost 3 bases and 4 bases, in that order; junction bases with no gene match: 2. The CDR3 region has the DNA TGTGCCAGCAGCCAGACTAGCGGGGCTTACAATGAGCAGTTCTTC. Amino acid sequence: CASSQTSGAYNEQFF.

The chain links TRBV18 to TRBJ2-7; possibly TRBD2 for D (5 bases). V lost 2 bases, J lost 4 bases, and 9 bases lay in between. Germline values: CDR1 KGHSH, CDR2 LQKENI. The CDR3 has 13 amino acids. CDR3 coding DNA: TGTGCCAGCTCACCAGACGGGGAATACGAGCAGTACTTC. It translates to CASSPDGEYEQYF.

This clonotype was detected ten times or more. The chain recombines TRBV12-3 or TRBV12-4 with TRBJ2-1; TRBD1 aligns across 7 bases. The junction had 4 bases not matched to a gene; V was cut back by 3 bases and J by 8 bases. The CDR3 sequence is 13 residues long. The CDR3 protein is CASSLVQGYEQFF. The CDR3 nucleotides read TGTGCCAGCAGTTTGGTACAGGGGTATGAGCAGTTCTTC.

This clonotype came up a few times. The rearrangement uses TRBV3-1 and TRBJ1-5, with D uncertain. This CDR3 contains 12 residues. V lost 0 bases to trimming and J lost 5 bases, with 2 bases between them. The germline CDR1 and CDR2 sequences are LGHDT and YNNKEL (reference sequence). CDR3 protein: CASSQDDQPQHF. In nucleotides, the CDR3 is TGTGCCAGCAGCCAAGATGATCAGCCCCAGCATTTT.

This clonotype was observed a handful of times. The chain employs TRBV4-1 and TRBJ2-5; possibly TRBD1 for D (5 bases). Trimming took off 4 bases at V and 2 bases at J, with 20 bases between the two ends. This CDR3 region has 17 residues. The germline V gene encodes CDR1 MGHRA and CDR2 YSYEKL. The CDR3 protein is CASSPVPSRALQETQYF. The DNA of the CDR3 is TGCGCCAGCAGCCCGGTTCCCAGCAGGGCGCTACAAGAGACCCAGTACTTC.

This clonotype was observed many times. The J gene is TRBJ2-2, the V gene TRBV12-3 or TRBV12-4, with D perhaps TRBD1 or TRBD2 (5 bases each). V gave up 4 bases and J gave up 2 bases, with 11 bases separating them. The CDR3 spans 15 residues. The CDR3 reads CASSSPGRNTGELFF. The DNA of the CDR3 is TGTGCCAGCAGTTCGCCGGGACGTAACACCGGGGAGCTGTTTTTT.

The V and J genes are TRBV4-2 and TRBJ2-1; 8 positions match TRBD2. The CDR3 runs 18 residues. The germline V gene encodes CDR1 LGHNA and CDR2 YNFKEQ. J gave up 7 bases and V 1 base, and 15 bases lay outside the gene matches. CDR3 sequence: CASSQVGIGTSFRNEQFF. CDR3 coding DNA: TGTGCCAGCAGCCAAGTTGGTATAGGGACTAGTTTTAGGAATGAGCAGTTCTTC.

This sequence joins TRBV2 and TRBJ2-7; 11 bases align to TRBD1. The junction had 6 bases not matched to a gene; V was cut back by 3 bases and J by 8 bases. This CDR3 region has 14 residues. Looked up from germline, CDR1 is SNHLY and CDR2 is FYNNEI. CDR3 loop: CASSDWDRGLKQYF. The CDR3 bases are TGTGCCAGCAGTGATTGGGACAGGGGGTTGAAGCAGTACTTC.

This chain uses TRBV12-3 or TRBV12-4 with TRBJ2-2, with a possible D match to TRBD1 (6 bases). The CDR3 runs to 16 residues. The V end was cut by 3 bases, the J end by 2 bases, with 13 bases between. Here the CDR3 reads CASSFGWGPNTGELFF. CDR3 in DNA: TGTGCCAGCAGTTTTGGGTGGGGGCCAAACACCGGGGAGCTGTTTTTT.

This clonotype was counted only a few times. The genes are TRBV19 and TRBJ2-7; 10 nucleotides align to TRBD1. Trimming took 5 bases from V and 5 from J; bases not matched to a gene: 12. Germline CDR1 reads LNHDA; CDR2 reads SQIVND (reference sequence). The CDR3 loop spans 16 amino acids. The CDR3 nucleotides are TGTGCCAGTAGTCCAAAGTACGACAGGGGGCTCAACGAGCAGTACTTC. Amino acid sequence: CASSPKYDRGLNEQYF.

This clonotype turned up a few times. The chain employs TRBV5-1 and TRBJ2-7; possible D gene TRBD2, 6 bases. In germline, CDR1 is SGHRS, CDR2 YFSETQ. CDR3 length equals 14 residues. The V gene lost 3 bases and the J gene lost 5 bases, with 15 bases spanning the gap. The CDR3 loop is CASSSGELGNEQYF. The CDR3 nucleotides are TGCGCCAGCAGCTCGGGGGAGTTAGGGAACGAGCAGTACTTC.

V gene TRBV2 combines with J gene TRBJ2-1, with TRBD1 as a possible D gene (6 bases). Trimming took 1 base from V and 8 from J, leaving 15 bases between them. The V gene's germline CDR1 is SNHLY and CDR2 FYNNEI. The CDR3 is 15 amino acids. CDR3 nucleotide sequence: TGTGCCAGCAGTGAAGGACAGGTCCTAGGCTATGAGCAGTTCTTC. Its translation is CASSEGQVLGYEQFF.